The 21 T cell receptor beta chains given below trace back to one sample, sequenced in a study of T cell responses to AZD1222 COVID-19 vaccine. Assay: immunoSEQ multiplex PCR; the TCRdb copy retains only in-frame clones and omits some. The sample yields 170,000 or so clones, about 90% seen once. Sequenced here: peripheral blood, sampled on day 0 of AZD1222 vaccination. The source of these receptors is an adult in good health.

The chain is built from TRBV7-6 and TRBJ2-3; the match to TRBD2 covers 9 bases. Germline V gene data show CDR1 as SGHVS and CDR2 as FNYEAQ. The CDR3 sequence is 17 residues long. The junction had 8 bases not matched to a gene; V was cut back by 2 bases and J by 2 bases. CDR3 residues: CASSLPSGRSLTDTQYF. In nucleotides, the CDR3 is TGTGCCAGCAGCTTACCAAGCGGGAGGAGTCTCACAGATACGCAGTATTTT.

The chain links TRBV5-1 to TRBJ1-4; weak D call: TRBD1 (5 bases). V shed 3 bases and J shed 3 bases, with 6 bases lying between them. The CDR3 consists of 13 residues. Germline values: CDR1 SGHRS, CDR2 YFSETQ. The CDR3 protein is CASSSGPNEKLFF. The CDR3 nucleotides are TGCGCCAGCAGCTCGGGACCTAATGAAAAACTGTTTTTT.

V gene TRBV19 combines with J gene TRBJ2-7, with 9 bases identical to TRBD1. CDR3 length: 14 amino acids. V shed 5 bases and J 4 bases; nucleotides not matched to a gene: 6. Germline values: CDR1 LNHDA, CDR2 SQIVND (reference sequence). CDR3 DNA sequence: TGTGCCAGTAGTTCCGGGACAGGGTCATACGAGCAGTACTTC. It codes for CASSSGTGSYEQYF.

A single count supports this clone. The chain has TRBV19 and TRBJ2-7; 11 positions match TRBD1. The CDR3 runs 14 residues. The germline CDR1 and CDR2 sequences are LNHDA and SQIVND (reference sequence). The ends lost 5 bases at V and 3 bases at J; junction bases unmatched: 3. The CDR3 DNA is TGTGCCAGTAGTTGGGGGACAGGGGGCTACGAGCAGTACTTC. Translated: CASSWGTGGYEQYF.

The chain is built from TRBV28 and TRBJ1-5, with D perhaps TRBD1 (5 bases). The CDR3 totals 16 residues. The germline CDR1 and CDR2 sequences are MDHEN and SYDVKM. The V gene lost 2 bases and the J gene lost 4 bases, with 15 bases spanning the gap. CDR3 in DNA: TGTGCCAGCAGTTTAGCGGGACCGTCGAGTAATCAGCCCCAGCATTTT. Protein product: CASSLAGPSSNQPQHF. Using reference TRBV28 and TRBJ1-5 for the parts outside the CDR3, the full variable domain is DVKVTQSSRYLVKRTGEKVFLECVQDMDHENMFWYRQDPGLGLRLIYFSYDVKMKEKGDIPEGYSVSREKKERFSLILESASTNQTSMYLCASSLAGPSSNQPQHFGDGTRLSIL.

This clone showed up just once. The chain combines TRBV27 with TRBJ1-1; tentatively, D is TRBD1 (5 bases). The CDR3 sequence is 14 residues long. CDR1 and CDR2 from the germline V gene are MNHEY and SMNVEV (reference sequence). The germline V and J ends were trimmed by 3 bases and 0 bases, with 8 bases remaining between them. The CDR3: CASSFGAMNTEAFF. For the CDR3, the DNA is TGTGCCAGCAGTTTCGGGGCAATGAACACTGAAGCTTTCTTT.

The genes are TRBV7-2 and TRBJ2-7; 8 bases are a match to TRBD1. The CDR3 consists of 17 residues. Per the germline V gene, CDR1 is SGHTA and CDR2 is FQGNSA. The V gene end was trimmed by 5 bases and the J gene end by 2 bases; junction bases not matched to a gene: 14. The CDR3 nucleotides read TGTGCCAGCAGCACCCGAGGCTTAAGGGACAGGACCTACGAGCAGTACTTC. Protein sequence: CASSTRGLRDRTYEQYF. The full variable domain, in which reference TRBV7-2 and TRBJ2-7 provide the parts outside the CDR3, is GAGVSQSPSNKVTEKGKDVELRCDPISGHTALYWYRQSLGQGLEFLIYFQGNSAPDKSGLPSDRFSAERTGGSVSTLTIQRTQQEDSAVYLCASSTRGLRDRTYEQYFGPGTRLTVT.

The chain couples TRBV11-2 to TRBJ1-6, with D perhaps matching TRBD1 (6 bases). The ends were cut back, 4 bases at V and 7 bases at J, with 14 bases in the middle. This CDR3 has 15 amino acids. Per the germline V gene, CDR1 is SGHAT and CDR2 is FQNNGV. In DNA form, the CDR3 reads TGTGCCAGCAGCTCCTGGACAGTAATGAATTCACCCCTCCACTTT. It encodes CASSSWTVMNSPLHF.

The V and J genes are TRBV2 and TRBJ2-1; 9 bases agree with TRBD1. The V and J ends lost 10 bases and 4 bases, in that order; junction bases with no gene match: 5. The CDR3 length is 13 residues. The germline CDR1 and CDR2 sequences are SNHLY and FYNNEI. The CDR3 here is CATTGGAYNEQFF. CDR3 DNA sequence: TGTGCCACTACAGGGGGCGCGTACAATGAGCAGTTCTTC.

Here the CDR3 reads CASSSRTEATGELFF. In DNA form, the CDR3 reads TGCGCCAGCAGCTCACGGACAGAGGCCACCGGGGAGCTGTTTTTT. This chain links TRBV5-1 with TRBJ2-2, with a possible D match to TRBD1 (6 bases). The CDR3 is made up of 15 amino acids. Germline V lookup: CDR1 SGHRS, CDR2 YFSETQ. V was shortened by 3 bases and J by 4 bases, with 13 bases between the two germline ends.

About this clone: Other DNA variants within this sample encode the same CDR3. V usage is TRBV6-5 and J usage is TRBJ2-5; D not certain. Germline V CDR1 and CDR2: MNHEY, SVGAGI. Trimming shortened V by 0 bases and J by 5 bases, and 4 bases separated the two germline ends. The CDR3 covers 12 residues. The CDR3 region is CASSYSRETQYF. For the CDR3, the DNA is TGTGCCAGCAGTTACTCTCGGGAGACCCAGTACTTC.

The rearrangement uses TRBV7-8 and TRBJ2-7, with no clear D. CDR1 SGHVS and CDR2 FQNEAQ come from the germline V gene. The CDR3 consists of 14 residues. Deletions cut 4 bases from V and 5 bases from J, with 15 bases between. In nucleotides, the CDR3 is TGTGCCAGCAGCTCCTCCACGGTGAGGAACGAGCAGTACTTC. This translates into CASSSSTVRNEQYF.

The chain employs TRBV10-3 and TRBJ2-7; perhaps D is TRBD1 or TRBD2 (5 bases each). Trimming removed 6 bases from V and 5 bases from J, with 11 bases in between. Germline-derived CDR1 and CDR2 are ENHRY and SYGVKD. The CDR3 is 12 residues long. CDR3 in amino acids: CAISDGTHEQYF. The DNA of the CDR3 is TGTGCCATCAGCGACGGGACCCACGAGCAGTACTTC.

The rearrangement uses TRBV30 and TRBJ1-4, with 7 positions matching TRBD1. The germline V gene has CDR1 GTSNPN and CDR2 SVGIG (reference sequence). The CDR3 extends over 13 amino acids. V was pared by 1 base and J by 8 bases, with 4 bases of the junction left unmatched. The CDR3 reads CAWSGGQTEKLFF. The CDR3 nucleotides read TGTGCCTGGAGTGGGGGACAGACAGAAAAACTGTTTTTT.

This rearrangement joins TRBV11-2 to TRBJ2-5; no clear D gene. The germline V and J ends were trimmed by 4 bases and 4 bases, with 13 bases remaining between them. Germline-derived CDR1 and CDR2 are SGHAT and FQNNGV. The CDR3 length is 14 residues. The CDR3 sequence: CASSWRTPGETQYF. DNA of the CDR3: TGTGCCAGCAGCTGGAGAACCCCGGGAGAGACCCAGTACTTC.

J is TRBJ1-5 and V is TRBV6-4; 10 positions agree with TRBD1. Germline CDR1 and CDR2: MRHNA and SNTAGT. The V and J ends lost 11 bases and 3 bases, in that order; junction bases with no gene match: 16. The CDR3 extends over 17 amino acids. CDR3 region: CAVPEGTGASFNQPQHF. Written as DNA, the CDR3 is TGTGCCGTACCCGAGGGGACAGGGGCCTCCTTCAATCAGCCCCAGCATTTT.

The chain uses TRBV19 and TRBJ1-2; D may be TRBD1 (6 bases). The germline V gene encodes CDR1 LNHDA and CDR2 SQIVND (reference sequence). The ends were cut back, 9 bases at V and 8 bases at J, with 16 bases in the middle. This CDR3 has 12 residues. The CDR3 spells CASQTGSYGYTF. CDR3 coding DNA: TGTGCCAGCCAAACAGGGTCGTACGGCTACACCTTC.

This sequence joins TRBV27 and TRBJ1-4, with no clear D. The germline V gene has CDR1 MNHEY and CDR2 SMNVEV (reference sequence). The CDR3 loop spans 15 amino acids. Deletions cut 4 bases from V and 6 bases from J, with 15 bases between. CDR3 DNA: TGTGCCAGCAGTTCTTTCGGACCGACCGATGAAAAACTGTTTTTT. This codes for CASSSFGPTDEKLFF. Variable domain in full (rest from reference TRBV27 and TRBJ1-4): EAQVTQNPRYLITVTGKKLTVTCSQNMNHEYMSWYRQDPGLGLRQIYYSMNVEVTDKGDVPEGYKVSRKEKRNFPLILESPSPNQTSLYFCASSSFGPTDEKLFFGSGTQLSVL.

This chain connects TRBV11-2 to TRBJ1-5; 8 bases align to TRBD1. The CDR3 runs 13 residues. Unmatched junction bases numbered 4, after V lost 5 bases and J lost 7 bases. CDR1 is SGHAT, CDR2 FQNNGV, per germline. CDR3 nucleotide sequence: TGTGCCAGCAGCCAGGACAGGGCCCAGCCCCAGCATTTT. This translates into CASSQDRAQPQHF.

The chain is built from TRBV28 and TRBJ2-3, with TRBD2 as a possible D gene (6 bases). CDR3 length equals 13 residues. V dropped 5 bases and J dropped 4 bases, with 10 bases sitting between them. Germline CDR1 is MDHEN and CDR2 is SYDVKM. CDR3 bases: TGTGCCAGCAGTGGGACTTGGGCAGATACGCAGTATTTT. Translation gives CASSGTWADTQYF.

This chain links TRBV6-5 with TRBJ2-4; no reliable D call. Germline values: CDR1 MNHEY, CDR2 SVGAGI. Trimming removed 6 bases from V and 3 bases from J, with 9 bases in between. The CDR3 contains 13 residues. CDR3 coding DNA: TGTGCCAGCAGGGGAATAAGCAAAAACATTCAGTACTTC. Its protein product is CASRGISKNIQYF.